These 13 T cell receptor beta chains share one sample of origin, sequenced in a study of a mutant IDH1 vaccine in newly diagnosed glioma. Their specific antigens are unknown. Time point given: week 35, safety follow-up. Vaccination used 300 ug of mutant IDH1 20-mer peptide per dose, with topical imiquimod. Method: immunoSEQ multiplex PCR; TCRdb's copy keeps in-frame clones and lacks some. This table has tens of thousands of clones, approximately 83% appearing once. Sample: PBMCs, taken from a glioma patient whose treatment included an IDH1 peptide vaccine. Receptors originate from a woman between 45 and 65 years old with glioma.

The rearrangement joins TRBV27 to TRBJ2-1; either TRBD1 or TRBD2 may supply D (5 bases each). The V end was cut by 3 bases, the J end by 7 bases, with 13 bases between. Germline loops: CDR1 MNHEY, CDR2 SMNVEV (reference sequence). The CDR3 runs to 14 residues. The CDR3: CASSFRGVGNEQFF. CDR3 in DNA: TGTGCCAGCAGTTTTAGAGGGGTGGGAAATGAGCAGTTCTTC.

The chain links TRBV9 to TRBJ2-2; TRBD1 aligns across 8 bases. The germline V gene has CDR1 SGDLS and CDR2 YYNGEE. Trimming took 3 bases from V and 6 from J; bases not matched to a gene: 4. This CDR3 contains 14 residues. The CDR3 coding sequence is TGTGCCAGCAGCGGCACAGGGGGTTCCGGGGAGCTGTTTTTT. Amino acids: CASSGTGGSGELFF.

This chain links TRBV6-6 with TRBJ1-1; D not certain. This CDR3 is built from 13 residues. Deletions cut 7 bases from V and 2 bases from J, with 11 bases between. Germline V gives CDR1 MNHNY, CDR2 SVGAGI (reference sequence). DNA for the CDR3: TGTGCCAGCACGAGGGAGCTAAACACTGAAGCTTTCTTT. This sequence encodes CASTRELNTEAFF.

The rearrangement uses TRBV4-1 and TRBJ1-1; D is undetermined. The germline CDR1 and CDR2 sequences are MGHRA and YSYEKL. Trimming removed 0 bases at V and 4 bases at J, with 9 bases between. This CDR3 is built from 14 residues. The CDR3 sequence: CASSQERVGTEAFF. Here the CDR3 DNA reads TGCGCCAGCAGCCAAGAGAGGGTTGGCACTGAAGCTTTCTTT.

This clone appeared a few times. The V call is TRBV4-2, the J call TRBJ1-5, with a weak D call TRBD1 (5 bases). Germline CDR1 reads LGHNA; CDR2 reads YNFKEQ. The V end lost 11 bases, the J end lost 3 bases, and 11 bases lay between the germline ends. This CDR3 comprises 12 residues. The CDR3 DNA reads TGTGCCGGAGGGACTAACAATCAGCCCCAGCATTTT. Translation: CAGGTNNQPQHF.

The chain combines TRBV2 with TRBJ2-7; 9 bases agree with TRBD2. The V segment lost 10 bases and the J segment 1 base; nucleotides outside the gene matches: 8. CDR1 and CDR2 from the germline V gene are SNHLY and FYNNEI. The CDR3 totals 14 residues. CDR3 sequence (DNA): TGTGCCACCGTGCGACTAGCGGAGTCCTACGAGCAGTACTTC. Its translation: CATVRLAESYEQYF. The full variable domain, with the rest looked up from reference TRBV2 and TRBJ2-7, is EPEVTQTPSHQVTQMGQEVILRCVPISNHLYFYWYRQILGQKVEFLVSFYNNEISEKSEIFDDQFSVERPDGSNFTLKIRSTKLEDSAMYFCATVRLAESYEQYFGPGTRLTVT.

The chain has TRBV9 and TRBJ1-5; D is undetermined. Germline loops: CDR1 SGDLS, CDR2 YYNGEE. This CDR3 is 15 amino acids long. V lost 3 bases and J lost 0, with 10 bases in between. The CDR3 protein is CASSAAPDSNQPQHF. The DNA of the CDR3 is TGTGCCAGCAGCGCCGCCCCAGATAGCAATCAGCCCCAGCATTTT. Filled out from reference TRBV9 and TRBJ1-5, the complete variable domain reads DSGVTQTPKHLITATGQRVTLRCSPRSGDLSVYWYQQSLDQGLQFLIQYYNGEERAKGNILERFSAQQFPDLHSELNLSSLELGDSALYFCASSAAPDSNQPQHFGDGTRLSIL.

The chain combines TRBV6-4 with TRBJ1-2, with 7 bases identical to TRBD1. V lost 4 bases, J lost 8 bases, and 7 bases stayed unmatched. CDR3 length: 13 amino acids. The V gene's germline CDR1 is MRHNA and CDR2 SNTAGT. CDR3 protein: CASSVEGGQGYTF. CDR3 nucleotides: TGTGCCAGCAGTGTCGAGGGGGGACAGGGCTACACCTTC.

The chain couples TRBV4-1 to TRBJ2-7; TRBD2 aligns across 10 bases. V gave up 3 bases and J gave up 2 bases; unmatched junction bases: 10. CDR3 length: 17 residues. The germline gives CDR1 MGHRA, CDR2 YSYEKL. As DNA, the CDR3 is TGCGCCAGCAGCCAGGGGGGGTTCAGCGGGGGGGCCTACGAGCAGTACTTC. It translates to CASSQGGFSGGAYEQYF.

The chain recombines TRBV19 with TRBJ1-4; D is perhaps TRBD1 (6 bases). The CDR3 is made up of 17 amino acids. Per the germline V gene, CDR1 is LNHDA and CDR2 is SQIVND (reference sequence). The germline V and J ends were trimmed by 3 bases and 0 bases, with 14 bases remaining between them. The CDR3: CASSIEGQPATNEKLFF. The CDR3 DNA sequence: TGTGCCAGTAGTATCGAAGGACAGCCCGCAACTAATGAAAAACTGTTTTTT.

The chain carries TRBV14 and TRBJ1-5; tentative D call: TRBD1 (6 bases). Germline V gene data show CDR1 as SGHDN and CDR2 as FVKESK. Trimming shortened V by 5 bases and J by 5 bases, and 10 bases separated the two germline ends. The CDR3 has 13 amino acids. The CDR3 here is CASSDRQDQPQHF. The CDR3 coding sequence is TGTGCCAGCAGCGACCGACAGGATCAGCCCCAGCATTTT.

The J gene is TRBJ2-7, the V gene TRBV7-9, with a possible D match to TRBD1 (6 bases). CDR3 length: 13 amino acids. CDR1 is SEHNR, CDR2 FQNEAQ, per germline (reference sequence). Trimming cost V 5 bases and J 7 bases, with 15 bases left between them. The CDR3 is CASSRTDPGEQYF. In DNA form, the CDR3 reads TGTGCCAGCAGCCGGACAGATCCTGGAGAGCAGTACTTC.

Only a few counts were recorded for this clone. One end of the junction varies from germline; a read error may be responsible. This chain connects TRBV6-4 to TRBJ1-1, with a tentative D call TRBD1 (5 bases). Per germline, CDR1 MRHNA and CDR2 SNTAGT. The CDR3 is 11 residues long. Here the CDR3 DNA reads TGTGCCAGCAGGGGGGATACTGAAACTTTCTTT. Residues: CASRGDTETFF.